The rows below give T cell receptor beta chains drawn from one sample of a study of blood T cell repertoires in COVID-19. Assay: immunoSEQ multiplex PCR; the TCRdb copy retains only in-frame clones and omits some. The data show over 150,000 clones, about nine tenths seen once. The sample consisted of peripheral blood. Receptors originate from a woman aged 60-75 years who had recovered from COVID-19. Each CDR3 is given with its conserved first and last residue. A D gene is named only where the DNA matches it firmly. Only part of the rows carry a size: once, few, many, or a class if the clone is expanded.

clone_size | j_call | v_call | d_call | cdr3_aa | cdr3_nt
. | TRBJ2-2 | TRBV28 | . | CASSSTASGELFF | TGTGCCAGCAGTTCGACGGCTAGCGGGGAGCTGTTTTTT
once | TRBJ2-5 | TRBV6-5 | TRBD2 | CASGLAGGPGETQYF | TGTGCCAGCGGCCTAGCGGGGGGGCCGGGGGAGACCCAGTACTTC
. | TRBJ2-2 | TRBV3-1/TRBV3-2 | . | CASSQEWRVWGGELFF | TGTGCCAGCAGCCAAGAATGGAGGGTATGGGGCGGGGAGCTGTTTTTT
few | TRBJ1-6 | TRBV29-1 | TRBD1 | CSVADRGDSPLHF | TGCAGCGTTGCTGACAGGGGTGATTCACCCCTCCACTTT
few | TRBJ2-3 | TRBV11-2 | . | CASSPRRGVTDTQYF | TGTGCCAGCAGCCCCCGACGGGGTGTGACAGATACGCAGTATTTT
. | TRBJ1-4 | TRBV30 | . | CAWSDRRLNEKLFF | TGTGCCTGGAGTGACCGGCGGCTTAATGAAAAACTGTTTTTT
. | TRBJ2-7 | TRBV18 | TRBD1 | CASSPPQGATTHEQYF | TGTGCCAGCTCACCACCACAGGGGGCTACTACCCACGAGCAGTACTTC
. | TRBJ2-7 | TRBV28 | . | CASSSFSYEQYF | TGTGCCAGCAGTTCTTTCTCCTACGAGCAGTACTTC
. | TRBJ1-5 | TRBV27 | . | CASSRGGDQPQHF | TGTGCCAGCAGCCGAGGGGGAGATCAGCCCCAGCATTTT
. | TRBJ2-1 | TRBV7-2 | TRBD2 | CASSLPQNHSGYYNEQFF | TGTGCCAGCAGCTTACCCCAAAATCATAGCGGGTACTACAATGAGCAGTTCTTC
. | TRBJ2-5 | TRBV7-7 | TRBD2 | CAASGGPFTTQYF | TGTGCCGCTAGCGGGGGGCCCTTTACGACCCAGTACTTC
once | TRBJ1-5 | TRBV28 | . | CASSFPRGDNQPQHF | TGTGCCAGCAGTTTCCCTCGGGGTGACAATCAGCCCCAGCATTTT
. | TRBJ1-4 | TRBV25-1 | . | CASTPSAGGSSAEKLFF | TGTGCCAGCACACCCTCGGCGGGAGGCTCGTCGGCCGAAAAACTGTTTTTT
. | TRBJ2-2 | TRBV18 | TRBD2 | CASSPLAGEIGELFF | TGTGCCAGCTCACCACTAGCGGGGGAAATCGGGGAGCTGTTTTTT
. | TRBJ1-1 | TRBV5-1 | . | CASSLDPVVTEAFF | TGCGCCAGCAGCTTGGATCCTGTCGTGACTGAAGCTTTCTTT
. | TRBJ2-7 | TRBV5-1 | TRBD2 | CASTSTSGGSYEQYF | TGCGCCAGCACGTCGACTAGCGGGGGATCCTACGAGCAGTACTTC
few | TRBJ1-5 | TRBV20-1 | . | CSASVRADQPQHF | TGCAGTGCTAGTGTCAGGGCGGATCAGCCCCAGCATTTT
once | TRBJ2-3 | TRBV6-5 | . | CASSSSTDTQYF | TGTGCCAGCAGTTCGTCCACAGATACGCAGTATTTT
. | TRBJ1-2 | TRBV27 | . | CASSFRGAGGYTF | TGTGCCAGCAGTTTTCGGGGGGCGGGAGGCTACACCTTC
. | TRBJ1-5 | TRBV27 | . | CASSLSRGSQPQHF | TGTGCCAGCAGTTTAAGCAGGGGTTCCCAGCCCCAGCATTTT
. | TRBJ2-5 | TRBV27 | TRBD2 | CATSLGGTQETQYF | TGTGCCACCTCCCTCGGGGGGACTCAAGAGACCCAGTACTTC
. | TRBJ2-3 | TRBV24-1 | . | CATSDFSDLGGSGTDTQYF | TGTGCCACCAGTGATTTTTCGGACTTAGGTGGTAGTGGCACAGATACGCAGTATTTT
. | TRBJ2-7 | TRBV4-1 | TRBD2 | CASSQVAGLAEYEQYF | TGCGCCAGCAGCCAAGTGGCGGGACTAGCGGAATACGAGCAGTACTTC
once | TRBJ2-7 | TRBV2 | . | CASSEGSRLRFVQYF | TGTGCCAGCAGTGAAGGAAGTCGCCTCCGGTTTGTGCAGTACTTC
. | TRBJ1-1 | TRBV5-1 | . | CASSFGENTEAFF | TGCGCCAGCAGCTTCGGGGAGAACACTGAAGCTTTCTTT
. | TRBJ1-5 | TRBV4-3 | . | CASSQEQVALLNQPQHF | TGCGCCAGCAGCCAAGAACAGGTTGCGTTACTCAATCAGCCCCAGCATTTT
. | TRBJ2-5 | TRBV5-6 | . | CASSLPAGRSETQYF | TGTGCCAGCAGCCTGCCGGCAGGGCGTTCTGAGACCCAGTACTTC
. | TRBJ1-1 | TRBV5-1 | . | CASSFVQGMNTEAFF | TGCGCCAGCAGCTTTGTGCAGGGGATGAACACTGAAGCTTTCTTT
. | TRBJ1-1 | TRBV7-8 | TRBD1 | CATQGATGGKNTEAFF | TGTGCCACTCAAGGGGCGACAGGGGGCAAAAACACTGAAGCTTTCTTT
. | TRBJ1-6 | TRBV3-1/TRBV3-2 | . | CASSPEGGSPLHF | TGTGCCAGCAGCCCGGAGGGAGGATCACCCCTCCACTTT
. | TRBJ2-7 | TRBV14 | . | CASSQIHRTYEQYF | TGTGCCAGCAGCCAAATCCACAGAACCTACGAGCAGTACTTC
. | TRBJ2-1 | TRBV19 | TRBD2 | CASSALAGGLSDEQFF | TGTGCCAGTAGTGCACTAGCGGGGGGGCTCTCCGATGAGCAGTTCTTC
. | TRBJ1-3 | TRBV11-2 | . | CASSLPGSGNTIYF | TGTGCCAGCAGCCTACCCGGTTCTGGAAACACCATATATTTT
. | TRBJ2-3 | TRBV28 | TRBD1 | CASSFGTGFADTQYF | TGTGCCAGCAGCTTCGGGACAGGGTTCGCAGATACGCAGTATTTT
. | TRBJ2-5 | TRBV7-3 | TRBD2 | CASSLSGGARPGTETQYF | TGTGCCAGCAGCTTAAGCGGGGGGGCTCGTCCGGGTACGGAGACCCAGTACTTC
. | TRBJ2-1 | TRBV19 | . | CASSMQGGSYNEQFF | TGTGCCAGTAGTATGCAGGGGGGCTCCTACAATGAGCAGTTCTTC
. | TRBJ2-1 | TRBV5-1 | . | CASSLDHSVDNEQFF | TGCGCCAGCAGCTTGGATCATAGCGTGGACAATGAGCAGTTCTTC
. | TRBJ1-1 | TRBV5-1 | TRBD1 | CASSFGQGAGGNTEAFF | TGCGCCAGCAGCTTCGGACAGGGGGCCGGTGGGAACACTGAAGCTTTCTTT
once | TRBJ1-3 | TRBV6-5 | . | CASSFDLAGGNTIYF | TGTGCCAGCAGTTTTGACCTGGCGGGTGGAAACACCATATATTTT
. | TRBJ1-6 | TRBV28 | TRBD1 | CASSGVGQGNSPLHF | TGTGCCAGCAGTGGAGTTGGACAGGGGAATTCACCCCTCCACTTT
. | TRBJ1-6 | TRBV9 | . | CASSVGGSANNSPLHF | TGTGCCAGCAGCGTAGGGGGCTCCGCAAATAATTCACCCCTCCACTTT
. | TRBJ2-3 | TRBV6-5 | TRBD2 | CASSLRTSFPDTQYF | TGTGCCAGCAGTCTCCGGACTAGCTTTCCAGATACGCAGTATTTT
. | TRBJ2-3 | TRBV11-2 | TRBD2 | CASSLHQAGGTDTQYF | TGTGCCAGCAGCTTACACCAAGCGGGGGGGACAGATACGCAGTATTTT
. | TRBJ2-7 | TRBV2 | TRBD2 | CASRWGSGGDSSYEQYF | TGTGCCAGCAGGTGGGGTAGCGGGGGCGATAGCTCCTACGAGCAGTACTTC
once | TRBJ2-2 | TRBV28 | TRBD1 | CASSPGTGYTGELFF | TGTGCCAGCAGTCCCGGGACAGGGTACACCGGGGAGCTGTTTTTT
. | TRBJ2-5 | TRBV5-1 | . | CASSLGQALQETQYF | TGCGCCAGCAGCTTGGGGCAGGCTCTCCAAGAGACCCAGTACTTC
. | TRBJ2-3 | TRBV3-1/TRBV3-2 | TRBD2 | CASSRGGLVTDTQYF | TGTGCCAGCAGCCGGGGAGGACTAGTTACAGATACGCAGTATTTT
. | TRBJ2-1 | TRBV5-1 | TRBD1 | CASSLLGQTGSYEQFF | TGCGCCAGCAGCTTGTTGGGACAGACAGGGAGCTATGAGCAGTTCTTC
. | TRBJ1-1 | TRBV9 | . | CASSVRGPNTEAFF | TGTGCCAGCAGCGTACGGGGTCCCAACACTGAAGCTTTCTTT
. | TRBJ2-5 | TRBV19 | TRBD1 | CASTDRGARETQYF | TGTGCCAGTACTGACAGGGGGGCGCGAGAGACCCAGTACTTC
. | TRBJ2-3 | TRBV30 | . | CAWRLADTQYF | TGTGCCTGGCGGCTAGCAGATACGCAGTATTTT
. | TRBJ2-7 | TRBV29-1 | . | CSVGTASYEQYF | TGCAGCGTTGGGACAGCGAGCTACGAGCAGTACTTC
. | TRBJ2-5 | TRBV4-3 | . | CASSQEDRSRETQYF | TGCGCCAGCAGCCAAGAGGACAGAAGTAGAGAGACCCAGTACTTC